This T cell receptor beta chain was identified in a study of T-cell memory formation after mild COVID-19. Broader study findings: Within pre-infection memory, some responding clones were found, suggesting cross-reactive memory joined.

Remarks on this clonotype: Its antigen is unknown.

TCRdb re-called the 5' RACE reads through MiXCR, storing one row per CDR3 protein. This sample has some 340,000 distinct CDR3 sequences, with under 15% found just once. The sequence was collected from a man younger than 30 who had mild COVID-19 (a few samples of this study predate the infection). Cell type and time point are not known. Sequencing was performed on PBMCs or a T cell subset sorted from them (not recorded which).

CDR3 in amino acids: CASNNRANTGELFF. The CDR3 DNA reads TGTGCCAGCAATAACAGGGCGAACACCGGGGAGCTGTTTTTT. The rearrangement links TRBV11-1 to TRBJ2-2; weak D call: TRBD1 (6 bases). Germline CDR1 SGHAT, CDR2 FQDESV (reference sequence). CDR3 length: 14 amino acids. Trimming stripped 7 bases from V and 0 bases from J, with 9 bases between.